This TCR beta chain emerged from a study of T cell repertoires in cytomegalovirus infection. A single record per CDR3 protein comes from TCRdb applying MiXCR to the reads. The table includes under 300,000 distinct CDR3 sequences, over 15% detected once. The CDR3 totals 17 residues. The V gene's germline CDR1 is SNHLY and CDR2 FYNNEI. Trimming took 5 bases from V and 2 from J, leaving 18 bases between them. V is TRBV2 and J is TRBJ1-4; D unresolved. Sequences were obtained from CD8+ T cells from PBMCs. The sequence derives from a human donor in good health (CMV status not recorded). Some clones in this sample may be carry-over from other donors' samples. This chain's CDR3 is CASSRGGVYGTNEKLFF. The CDR3 DNA follows: TGTGCCAGCAGTCGGGGTGGGGTATACGGGACTAATGAAAAACTGTTTTTT.